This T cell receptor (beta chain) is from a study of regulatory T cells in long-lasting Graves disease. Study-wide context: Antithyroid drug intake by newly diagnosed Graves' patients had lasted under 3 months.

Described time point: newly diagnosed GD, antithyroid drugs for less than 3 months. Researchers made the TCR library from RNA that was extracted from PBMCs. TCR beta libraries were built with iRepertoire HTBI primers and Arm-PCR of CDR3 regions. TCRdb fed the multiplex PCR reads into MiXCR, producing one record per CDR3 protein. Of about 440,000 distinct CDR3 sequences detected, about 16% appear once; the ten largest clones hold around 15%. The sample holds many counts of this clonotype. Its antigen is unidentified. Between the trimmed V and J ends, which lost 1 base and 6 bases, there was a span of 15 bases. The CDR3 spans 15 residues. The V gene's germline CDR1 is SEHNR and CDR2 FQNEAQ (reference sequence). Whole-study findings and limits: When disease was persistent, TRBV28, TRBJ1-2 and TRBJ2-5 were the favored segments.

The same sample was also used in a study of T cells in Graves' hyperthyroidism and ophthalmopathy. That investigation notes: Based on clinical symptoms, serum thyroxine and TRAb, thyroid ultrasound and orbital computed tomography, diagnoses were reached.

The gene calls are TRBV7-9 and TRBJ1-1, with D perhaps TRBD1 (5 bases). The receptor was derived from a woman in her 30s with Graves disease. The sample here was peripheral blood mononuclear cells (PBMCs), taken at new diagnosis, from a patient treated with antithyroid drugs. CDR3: CASSLDGAVAPEAFF. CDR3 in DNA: TGTGCCAGCAGCTTAGATGGGGCAGTAGCGCCTGAAGCTTTCTTT.